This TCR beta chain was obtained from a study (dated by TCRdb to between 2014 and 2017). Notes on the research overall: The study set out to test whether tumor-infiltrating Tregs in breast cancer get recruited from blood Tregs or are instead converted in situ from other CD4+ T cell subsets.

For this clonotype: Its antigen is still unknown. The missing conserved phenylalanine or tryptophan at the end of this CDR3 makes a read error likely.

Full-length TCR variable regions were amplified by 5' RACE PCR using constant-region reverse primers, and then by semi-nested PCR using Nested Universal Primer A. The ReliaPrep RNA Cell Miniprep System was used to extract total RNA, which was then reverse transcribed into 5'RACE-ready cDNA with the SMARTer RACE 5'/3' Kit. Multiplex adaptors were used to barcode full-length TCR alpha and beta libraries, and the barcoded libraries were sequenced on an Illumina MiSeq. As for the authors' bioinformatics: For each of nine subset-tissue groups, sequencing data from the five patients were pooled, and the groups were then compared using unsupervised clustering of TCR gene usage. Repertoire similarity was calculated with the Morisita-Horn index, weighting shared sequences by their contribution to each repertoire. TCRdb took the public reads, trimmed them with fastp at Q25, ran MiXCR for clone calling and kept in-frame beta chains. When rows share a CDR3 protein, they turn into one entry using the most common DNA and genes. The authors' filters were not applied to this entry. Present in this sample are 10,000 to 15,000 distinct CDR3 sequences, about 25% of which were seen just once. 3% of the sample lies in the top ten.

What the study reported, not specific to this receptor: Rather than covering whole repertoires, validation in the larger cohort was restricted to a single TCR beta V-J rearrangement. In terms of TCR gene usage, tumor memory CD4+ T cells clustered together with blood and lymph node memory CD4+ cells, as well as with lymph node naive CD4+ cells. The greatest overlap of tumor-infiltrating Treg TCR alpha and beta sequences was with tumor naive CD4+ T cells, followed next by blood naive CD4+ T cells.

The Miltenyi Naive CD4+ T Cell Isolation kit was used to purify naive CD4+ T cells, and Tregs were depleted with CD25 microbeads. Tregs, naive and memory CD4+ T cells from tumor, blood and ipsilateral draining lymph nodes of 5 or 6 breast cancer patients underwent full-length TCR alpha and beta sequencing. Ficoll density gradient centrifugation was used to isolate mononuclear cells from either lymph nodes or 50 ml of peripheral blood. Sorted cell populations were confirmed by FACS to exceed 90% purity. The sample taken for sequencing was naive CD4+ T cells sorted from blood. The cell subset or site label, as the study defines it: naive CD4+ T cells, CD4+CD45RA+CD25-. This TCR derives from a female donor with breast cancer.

The DNA sequence follows: TGTGCCAGCAGCCTTGGCCTCGGAGGGGCTGCTAGCAATCAGCCCCAGCATTTG. Translated, this gives CASSLGLGGAASNQPQHL. The sequence joins TRBV28 to TRBJ1-5; TRBD1 is a possible D gene, resting on 5 matching bases. 18 amino acids form the CDR3, both terminal residues included. Solely the CDR3 DNA is kept, with 54 bases framed from the first base. CDR1 and CDR2 (MDHEN, SYDVKM) derive from the germline V gene. At the junction V is shortened by 6 bases and J by 0 bases, with 21 bases in between.